These T cell receptor beta chains were read from a single sample in a study of PD-1 blockade in classical Hodgkin lymphoma. This table comes from immunoSEQ multiplex PCR, and its TCRdb copy is limited to in-frame clones, with some not included. The profile shows tens of thousands of clones, roughly nine tenths of them singletons. The input for sequencing was peripheral blood mononuclear cells (PBMCs), taken before the fourth cycle of nivolumab. These receptors were taken from a human donor with classical Hodgkin lymphoma. The CDR3 runs from the conserved cysteine through the conserved F or W.

j_call v_call cdr3_aa
TRBJ2-5 TRBV6-5 CASSYSGHQETQYF
TRBJ2-3 TRBV6-5 CASHIADTQYF
TRBJ2-1 TRBV7-6 CASSLALVVPARRNEQFF
TRBJ1-1 TRBV5-6 CASSLLGGTEAFF
TRBJ1-2 TRBV10-3 CASGGRAGYGYTF
TRBJ2-7 TRBV5-5 CASSSGGNSYEQYF
TRBJ1-2 TRBV2 CASMSEALRYGYTF
TRBJ1-1 TRBV30 CAWDTGPRNTEAFF
TRBJ2-7 TRBV1 CTSSQDRPHEQYF
TRBJ2-1 TRBV29-1 CSVEGHLLAGVSNEQFF
TRBJ2-2 TRBV7-2 CASSLDGRGTGELFF
TRBJ1-2 TRBV30 CAWSTGVGYTF
TRBJ2-1 TRBV27 CASRTGSEQFF
TRBJ2-5 TRBV27 CASSLWGQGETQYF
TRBJ2-7 TRBV11-2 CASSLDFTGPYEQYF
TRBJ1-1 TRBV7-9 CASSPSWGYTEAFF
TRBJ2-7 TRBV27 CASSSPLPGGPAGEQYF
TRBJ2-7 TRBV5-1 CASSFSENYEQYF
TRBJ2-2 TRBV7-2 CASSLNWDGELFF
TRBJ1-3 TRBV6-5 CASTRPGNTIYF
TRBJ2-5 TRBV9 CASGQGAQETQYF
TRBJ1-2 TRBV5-6 CASSLTDRANGYTF
TRBJ1-2 TRBV7-9 CASSLEISGYTF
TRBJ1-1 TRBV19 CASSIVRGNTEAFF
TRBJ2-5 TRBV6-6 CASGDRGPGGETQYF
TRBJ2-7 TRBV4-1 CASSPRETSDEQYF
TRBJ2-1 TRBV6-5 CASSSGTRNYNEQFF
TRBJ1-6 TRBV6-5 CASRDDRESPLHF
TRBJ1-1 TRBV18 CASSPTHGAGEAFF
TRBJ1-4 TRBV5-1 CASSDPVAGGNEKLFF
TRBJ1-2 TRBV28 CASSRRGARGYTF
TRBJ2-1 TRBV11-2 CASSLGGFSYNEQFF
TRBJ2-5 TRBV9 CASSVVGGWETQYF
TRBJ2-7 TRBV19 CASSIQPGSSYEQYF
TRBJ2-7 TRBV5-6 CASSLITGTGELQYF
TRBJ1-4 TRBV15 CATSREVGQGSEKLFF
TRBJ1-2 TRBV4-3 CASSPGQGAGGYTF
TRBJ2-6 TRBV9 CASSYLPSGANVLTF
TRBJ2-7 TRBV5-6 CASSLVSHYEQYF
TRBJ2-7 TRBV25-1 CASSDRGNYEQYF
TRBJ2-7 TRBV30 CAWSGGPREGAHFYEQYF
TRBJ2-7 TRBV29-1 CSVGDRYSYEQYF
TRBJ2-1 TRBV19 CASSIEGARKQFF
TRBJ1-5 TRBV6-1 CASSVQGGQMGFSNQPQHF
TRBJ2-7 TRBV19 CASDGGQGTYEQYF
TRBJ1-6 TRBV29-1 CSVPSGPGADSPLHF
TRBJ1-3 TRBV5-6 CASSPGGSGNTIYF
TRBJ1-2 TRBV19 CASSIVVGRLDGYTF
TRBJ1-5 TRBV10-3 CAIKDPPNQPQHF
TRBJ2-1 TRBV29-1 CSVEEGREQFF
TRBJ2-1 TRBV6-5 CASSYSAGTYNEQFF
TRBJ2-7 TRBV7-9 CASSPTSVIEQYF
TRBJ2-1 TRBV29-1 CSAGLGEQFF
TRBJ2-7 TRBV4-3 CASSLERTVSYEQYF
TRBJ1-5 TRBV19 CASSQGGLNQPQHF
TRBJ1-1 TRBV28 CASSLEPERGGNTEAFF
TRBJ1-1 TRBV5-1 CASSPEEGLNTEAFF
TRBJ2-3 TRBV14 CASGRRGPTDTQYF
TRBJ1-5 TRBV7-9 CASSPGQGRQPQHF
TRBJ2-2 TRBV2 CASSESRPTNTGELFF